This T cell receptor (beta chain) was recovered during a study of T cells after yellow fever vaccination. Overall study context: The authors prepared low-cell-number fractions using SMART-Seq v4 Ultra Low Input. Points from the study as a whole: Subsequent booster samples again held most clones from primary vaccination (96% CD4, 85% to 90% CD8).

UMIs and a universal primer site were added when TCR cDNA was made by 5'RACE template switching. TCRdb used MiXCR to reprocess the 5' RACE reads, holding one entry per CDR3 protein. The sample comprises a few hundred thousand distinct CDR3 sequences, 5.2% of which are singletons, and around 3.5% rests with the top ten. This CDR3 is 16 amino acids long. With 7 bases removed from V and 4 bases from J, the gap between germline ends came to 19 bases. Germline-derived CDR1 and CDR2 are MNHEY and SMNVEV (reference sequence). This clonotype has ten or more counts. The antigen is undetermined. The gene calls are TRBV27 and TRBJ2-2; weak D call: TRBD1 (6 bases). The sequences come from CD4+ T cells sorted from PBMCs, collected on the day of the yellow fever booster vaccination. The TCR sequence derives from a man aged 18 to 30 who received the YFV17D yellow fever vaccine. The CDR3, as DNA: TGTGCCAGCAAGGATACGGACAGACTATTCACCGGGGAGCTGTTTTTT. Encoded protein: CASKDTDRLFTGELFF.